Each of the 4 T cell receptor beta chains below was sequenced from the same sample in a study of T cells in women clearing cervical HPV infection. Sequenced by immunoSEQ multiplex PCR; TCRdb stores in-frame clones only, minus some. This listing includes around 40,000 clones. Sequencing used blood buffy coat. All receptors come from a woman between 18 and 70 years old with a cervical HPV16 infection that either progressed to CIN3+ or cleared (not recorded which).

As concerns this clone: With the read ending 3 residues before the CDR3 end, the germline J gene is used to fill in that end. The V call is TRBV5-6, the J call TRBJ1-2; a possible D gene is TRBD1 (6 bases). CDR3 size: 15 residues. Germline CDR1 is SGHDT and CDR2 is YYEEEE. V lost 4 bases to trimming and J lost 0 bases, with 13 bases between them. The CDR3 bases that were read are TGTGCCAGCAGCCTGGGGGGCTCTGCTAACTATGGC. Translation: CASSLGGSANYG. The entire CDR3 sequence reads CASSLGGSANYGYTF.

As concerns this clone: Read coverage stops 3 residues before the CDR3 terminus; the germline J gene supplies the remainder. The gene calls are TRBV5-1 and TRBJ2-3; 7 bases are a match to TRBD2. Trimming removed 2 bases from V and 1 base from J; junction bases left unmatched: 4. The CDR3 spans 15 residues. Germline V gene sequence: CDR1 SGHRS, CDR2 YFSETQ. The CDR3 reads CASSLRAGRTDTQYF. The sequenced part of the CDR3 DNA is TGCGCCAGCAGCTTAAGAGCGGGGCGCACAGATACG. Filled out from reference TRBV5-1 and TRBJ2-3, the complete variable domain reads KAGVTQTPRYLIKTRGQQVTLSCSPISGHRSVSWYQQTPGQGLQFLFEYFSETQRNKGNFPGRFSGRQFSNSRSEMNVSTLELGDSALYLCASSLRAGRTDTQYFGPGTRLTVL.

CDR3 sequence: CASSQYTGKEAYDYTF. The part of the CDR3 DNA that was read is TGTGCCAGCTCCCAATACACGGGGAAGGAGGCCTACGAC. The chain joins TRBV18 to TRBJ1-2, with unresolved D. The read stops 3 residues short of the end of the CDR3; the missing end is completed from the germline J gene. Germline V gene sequence: CDR1 KGHSH, CDR2 LQKENI. CDR3 length: 16 residues.

The CDR3 here is CASSLVPDSSNSPLHF. Partial CDR3 DNA: TGCGCCAGCAGCTTGGTGCCGGACAGCTCGAATTCACCC. The chain joins TRBV5-1 to TRBJ1-6; a possible D gene is TRBD1 (6 bases). Read data end 3 residues before the CDR3 end; the end is taken from the germline J gene. There are 16 residues in the CDR3. V was clipped by 0 bases and J by 7 bases, with 14 bases between them. Germline CDR1 is SGHRS and CDR2 is YFSETQ.